This T cell receptor beta chain was documented in a study of blood T cell repertoires in COVID-19 (dated by TCRdb to 2018 to 2021). Context from the whole study: Samples from collaborators originated in the United States, Italy and Spain and spanned both the acute and convalescent phases of COVID-19. The prospective study material was composed of cDNA or gDNA derived from T cells, B-cell-depleted T cells, or PBMCs. The dataset comprised deeply sampled blood TCRbeta repertoires from subjects exposed to, actively infected with, or recovered from COVID-19. The repertoires were released in a freely available public database intended as a resource for research on the immune response to SARS-CoV-2. The samples were drawn from two sources: the first 160 participants of the ongoing ImmuneRACE study, and 950 to 1,500 subjects contributed by 6 global collaborators. Sample metadata almost always included a de-identified subject ID, COVID-19 status, age in years and sex. Where available, HLA class I and class II types were taken from metadata supplied by the sample provider and were not determined by assay-based typing. Study-wide findings and limitations: The quantity of clinical and demographic metadata differed by source and by participant and was supplied without curation.

This clone has only one observation. Its antigen is still unknown. Base-call qualities are not available, and no considerably larger clone is one nucleotide away. Clipping removes 5 bases from V and 0 bases from J, with 5 as the unmatched junction base count. The germline V gene gives CDR1 as SGHRS and CDR2 as YFSETQ. The CDR3, cysteine through phenylalanine, is 14 amino acids long. Of all the DNA, just the CDR3 is kept, 42 bases in frame from base 1. TCRbeta CDR3 regions were amplified from genomic DNA using the immunoSEQ Assay, a bias-controlled multiplex PCR. Per the authors' processing: Within the assay, amplification of reference gene primers was used to estimate how many nucleated cells each sample contained. To quantify the absolute abundance of each unique TCRbeta CDR3 rearrangement, sequence reads were collapsed and filtered. For each sample, productive Simpson clonality was calculated as the square root of Simpson's diversity index over productive rearrangements. TCRdb's version of the immuneACCESS table is confined to in-frame rearrangements and falls short of the full clone set. An unresolved V gene accounts for under half of the shortfall where checked; the remainder is of unknown origin. V and J calls plus clone size are reproduced from that table; the DNA served to infer D and trimming. The sample profile shows about 99,000 clones; around 85% of them were found once. The ten top clones hold roughly 3.4% of the sample.

Whole blood was collected in K2EDTA tubes by collaborating institutions according to the institutions' own protocols. For TCRbeta analysis, collaborators shipped samples in one of three forms: frozen whole blood, isolated PBMCs, or DNA extracted from either of those sample types. The sequence was obtained from a woman aged 80 or older with active or convalescent COVID-19. The chain links TRBV5-1 with TRBJ2-7; 7 bases in the middle match TRBD1. The specimen sequenced was peripheral blood. In nucleotide form, the sequence is TGCGCCAGCAGTCAGGGACAGCCCTCCTACGAGCAGTACTTC. This yields the protein CASSQGQPSYEQYF.